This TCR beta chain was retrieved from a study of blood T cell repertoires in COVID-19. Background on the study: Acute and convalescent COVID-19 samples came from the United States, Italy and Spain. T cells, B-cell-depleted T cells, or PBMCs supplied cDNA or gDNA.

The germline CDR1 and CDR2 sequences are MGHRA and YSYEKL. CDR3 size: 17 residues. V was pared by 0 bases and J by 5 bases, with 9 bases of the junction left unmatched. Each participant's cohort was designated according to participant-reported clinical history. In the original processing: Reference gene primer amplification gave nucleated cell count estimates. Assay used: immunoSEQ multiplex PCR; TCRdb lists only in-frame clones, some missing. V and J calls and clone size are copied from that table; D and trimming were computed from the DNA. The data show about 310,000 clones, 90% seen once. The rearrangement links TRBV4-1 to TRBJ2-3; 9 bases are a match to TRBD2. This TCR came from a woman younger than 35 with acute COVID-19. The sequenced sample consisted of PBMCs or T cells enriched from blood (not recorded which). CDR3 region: CASSQDPGLATKDTQYF. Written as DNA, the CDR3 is TGCGCCAGCAGCCAAGATCCAGGACTAGCGACTAAAGATACGCAGTATTTT.